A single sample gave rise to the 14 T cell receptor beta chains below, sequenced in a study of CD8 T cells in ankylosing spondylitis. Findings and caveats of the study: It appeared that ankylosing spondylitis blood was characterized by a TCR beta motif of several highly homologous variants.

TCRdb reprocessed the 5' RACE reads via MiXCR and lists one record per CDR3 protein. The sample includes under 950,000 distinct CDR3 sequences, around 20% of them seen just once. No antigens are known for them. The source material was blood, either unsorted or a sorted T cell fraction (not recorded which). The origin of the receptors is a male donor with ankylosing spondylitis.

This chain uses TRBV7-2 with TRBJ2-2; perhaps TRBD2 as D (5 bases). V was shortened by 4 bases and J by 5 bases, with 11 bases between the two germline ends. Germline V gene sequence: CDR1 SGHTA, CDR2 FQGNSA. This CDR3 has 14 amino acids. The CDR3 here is CASSSRTGTGELFF. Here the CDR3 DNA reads TGTGCCAGCAGCTCACGGACTGGGACCGGGGAGCTGTTTTTT. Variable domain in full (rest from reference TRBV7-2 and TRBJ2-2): GAGVSQSPSNKVTEKGKDVELRCDPISGHTALYWYRQSLGQGLEFLIYFQGNSAPDKSGLPSDRFSAERTGGSVSTLTIQRTQQEDSAVYLCASSSRTGTGELFFGEGSRLTVL.

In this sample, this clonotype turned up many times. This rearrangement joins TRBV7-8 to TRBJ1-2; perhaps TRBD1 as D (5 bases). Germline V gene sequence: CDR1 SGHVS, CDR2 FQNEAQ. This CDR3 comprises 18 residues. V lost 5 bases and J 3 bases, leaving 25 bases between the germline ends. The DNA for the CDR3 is TGTGCCAGCAGCCCCAGTCTTTTAATGTATGGGGGACACTATGGCTACACCTTC. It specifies CASSPSLLMYGGHYGYTF.

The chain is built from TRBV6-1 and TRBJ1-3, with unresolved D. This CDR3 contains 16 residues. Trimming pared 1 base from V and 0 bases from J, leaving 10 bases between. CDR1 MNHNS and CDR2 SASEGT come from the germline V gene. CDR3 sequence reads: CASSEDGTYSGNTIYF. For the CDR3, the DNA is TGTGCCAGCAGTGAAGACGGTACTTACTCTGGAAACACCATATATTTT.

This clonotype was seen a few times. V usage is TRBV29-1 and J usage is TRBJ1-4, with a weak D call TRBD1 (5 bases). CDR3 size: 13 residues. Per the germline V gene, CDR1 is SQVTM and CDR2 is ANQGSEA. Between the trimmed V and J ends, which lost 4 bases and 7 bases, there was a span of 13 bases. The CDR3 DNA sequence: TGCAGCGTTGGGCAGGGTGGCATTGAAAAACTGTTTTTT. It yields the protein CSVGQGGIEKLFF.

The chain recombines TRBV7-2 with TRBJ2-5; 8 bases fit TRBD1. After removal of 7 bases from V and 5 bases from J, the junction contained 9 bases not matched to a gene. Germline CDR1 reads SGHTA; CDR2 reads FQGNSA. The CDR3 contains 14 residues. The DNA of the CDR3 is TGTGCCAGCACCCAGGGGGACAGGCGGGAGACCCAGTACTTC. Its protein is CASTQGDRRETQYF. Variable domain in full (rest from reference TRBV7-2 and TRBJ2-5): GAGVSQSPSNKVTEKGKDVELRCDPISGHTALYWYRQSLGQGLEFLIYFQGNSAPDKSGLPSDRFSAERTGGSVSTLTIQRTQQEDSAVYLCASTQGDRRETQYFGPGTRLLVL.

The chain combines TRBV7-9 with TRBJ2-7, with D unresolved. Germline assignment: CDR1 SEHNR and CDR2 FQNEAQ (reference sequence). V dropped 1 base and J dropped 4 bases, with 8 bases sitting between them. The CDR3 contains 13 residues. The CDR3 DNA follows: TGTGCCAGCAGCTTAGGAGAAAGGTACGAGCAGTACTTC. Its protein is CASSLGERYEQYF.

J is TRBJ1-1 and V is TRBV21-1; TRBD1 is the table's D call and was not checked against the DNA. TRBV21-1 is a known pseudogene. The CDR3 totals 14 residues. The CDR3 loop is CASSLLNPELQAFF. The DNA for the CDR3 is TGTGCCAGCAGCCTCCTGAACCCTGAGCTACAAGCTTTCTTT.

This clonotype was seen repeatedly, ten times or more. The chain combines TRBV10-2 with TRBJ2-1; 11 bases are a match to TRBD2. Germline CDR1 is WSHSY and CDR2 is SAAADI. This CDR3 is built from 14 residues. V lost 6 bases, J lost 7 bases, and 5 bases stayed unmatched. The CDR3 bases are TGCGCCAGCAGCATAGCGGGAGGGAGGAATGAGCAGTTCTTC. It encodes CASSIAGGRNEQFF.

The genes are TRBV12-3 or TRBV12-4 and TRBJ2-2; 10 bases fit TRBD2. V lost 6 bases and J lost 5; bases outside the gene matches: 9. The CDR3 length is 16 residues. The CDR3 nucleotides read TGTGCCAGCAGCCGCGAGCGGGGGGGCCGAACCGGGGAGCTGTTTTTT. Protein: CASSRERGGRTGELFF.

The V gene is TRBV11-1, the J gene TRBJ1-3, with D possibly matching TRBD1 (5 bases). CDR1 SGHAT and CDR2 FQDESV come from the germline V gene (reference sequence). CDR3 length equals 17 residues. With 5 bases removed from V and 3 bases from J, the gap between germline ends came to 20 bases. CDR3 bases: TGTGCCAGCAGCCTATCACCCGGGACCCGAAGTGGAAACACCATATATTTT. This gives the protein CASSLSPGTRSGNTIYF.

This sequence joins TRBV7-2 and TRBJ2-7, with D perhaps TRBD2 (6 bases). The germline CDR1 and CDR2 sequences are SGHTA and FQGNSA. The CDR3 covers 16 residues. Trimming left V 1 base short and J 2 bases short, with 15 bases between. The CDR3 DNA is TGTGCCAGCAGCTTAGTTAGTAGTACGGGAGCCTACGAGCAGTACTTC. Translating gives CASSLVSSTGAYEQYF.

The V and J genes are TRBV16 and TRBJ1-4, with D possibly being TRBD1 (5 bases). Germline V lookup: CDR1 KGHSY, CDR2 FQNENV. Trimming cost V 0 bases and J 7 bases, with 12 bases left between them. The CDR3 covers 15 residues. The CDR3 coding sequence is TGTGCCAGCAGCCAATCGAAGGAGGGGACTGAAAAACTGTTTTTT. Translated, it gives CASSQSKEGTEKLFF.

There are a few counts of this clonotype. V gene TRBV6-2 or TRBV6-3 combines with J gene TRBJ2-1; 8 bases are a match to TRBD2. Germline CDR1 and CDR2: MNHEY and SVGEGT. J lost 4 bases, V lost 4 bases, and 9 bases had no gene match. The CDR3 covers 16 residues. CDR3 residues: CASSFRGLGPYNEQFF. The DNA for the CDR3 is TGTGCCAGCAGTTTTCGGGGACTAGGGCCTTACAATGAGCAGTTCTTC.

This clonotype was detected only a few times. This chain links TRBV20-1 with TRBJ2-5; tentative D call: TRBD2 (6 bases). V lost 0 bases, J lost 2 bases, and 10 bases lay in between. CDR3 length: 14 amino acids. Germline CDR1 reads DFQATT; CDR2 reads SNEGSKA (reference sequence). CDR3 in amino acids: CSARDWEEQETQYF. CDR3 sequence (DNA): TGCAGTGCTAGAGATTGGGAGGAACAAGAGACCCAGTACTTC.